This entry is about one T cell receptor (beta chain). The sample originates from a study of blood T cell repertoires in COVID-19. Participants spanned ages about 18 to 100 years and resided in fewer than 30 US areas. Either two negative PCRs, clearance, or symptom resolution qualified Cohort 3 donors as recovered. The data were produced by immunoSEQ multiplex PCR, yet TCRdb's version contains in-frame clones alone and is incomplete. The table lists around 470,000 clones, 90% of them singletons, with approximately 0.55% in the top ten. This TCR was recovered from a man between 18 and 29 years old who had recovered from COVID-19. Sequencing used PBMCs or T cells enriched from blood (not recorded which).

The CDR3 sequence: CASSQVSGPYEQYF. CDR3 nucleotides: TGTGCCAGCAGCCAAGTTAGCGGGCCCTACGAGCAGTACTTC. V and J are TRBV3-1 (or the pseudogene TRBV3-2) and TRBJ2-7, with TRBD2 matching 7 bases. The V segment lost 1 base and the J segment 2 bases; nucleotides outside the gene matches: 2. This CDR3 is built from 14 residues. Germline V CDR1 and CDR2: LGHDT, YNNKEL (reference sequence).